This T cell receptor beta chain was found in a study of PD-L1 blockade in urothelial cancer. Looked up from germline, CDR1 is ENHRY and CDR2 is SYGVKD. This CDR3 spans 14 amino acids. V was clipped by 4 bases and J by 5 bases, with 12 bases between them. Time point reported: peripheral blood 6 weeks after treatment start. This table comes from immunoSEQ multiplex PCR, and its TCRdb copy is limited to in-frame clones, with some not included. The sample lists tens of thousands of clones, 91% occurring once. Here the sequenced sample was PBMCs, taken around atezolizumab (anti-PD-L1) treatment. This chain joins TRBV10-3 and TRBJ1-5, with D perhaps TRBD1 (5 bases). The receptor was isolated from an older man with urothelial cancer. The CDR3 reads CAISGGTGDQPQHF. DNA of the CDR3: TGTGCCATCAGTGGCGGGACTGGGGATCAGCCCCAGCATTTT.